This T cell receptor (beta chain) was recorded in a study of blood T cell repertoires in COVID-19. About the research overall: Acute and convalescent COVID-19 samples came from the United States, Italy and Spain.

The CDR3 extends over 14 amino acids. J gave up 10 bases and V 6 bases, and 11 bases lay outside the gene matches. Per germline, CDR1 SQVTM and CDR2 ANQGSEA. TCRdb keeps only in-frame clones here, not all; method: immunoSEQ multiplex PCR. In the table there are some 390,000 clones, 70% to 90% of which are singletons. Source material: peripheral blood. The V and J genes are TRBV29-1 and TRBJ2-1, with 11 bases that match TRBD2. The sequence was obtained from an older woman with COVID-19, enrolled during active disease. The CDR3 DNA is TGCAGCGTGGCGCTAGCGGGGGGCCTATCCGAGCAGTTCTTC. Its translation: CSVALAGGLSEQFF.